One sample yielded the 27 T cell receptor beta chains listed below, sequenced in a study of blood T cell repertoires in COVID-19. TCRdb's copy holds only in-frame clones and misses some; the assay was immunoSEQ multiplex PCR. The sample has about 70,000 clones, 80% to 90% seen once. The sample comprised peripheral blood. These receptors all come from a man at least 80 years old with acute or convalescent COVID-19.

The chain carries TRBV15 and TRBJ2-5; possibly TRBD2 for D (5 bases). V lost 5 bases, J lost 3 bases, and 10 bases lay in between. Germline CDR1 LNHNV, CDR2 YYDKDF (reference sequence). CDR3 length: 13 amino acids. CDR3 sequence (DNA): TGTGCCACCAGCCGAGGGCCAGAAGAGACCCAGTACTTC. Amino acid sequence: CATSRGPEETQYF. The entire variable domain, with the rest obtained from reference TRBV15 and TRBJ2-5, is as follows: DAMVIQNPRYQVTQFGKPVTLSCSQTLNHNVMYWYQQKSSQAPKLLFHYYDKDFNNEADTPDNFQSRRPNTSFCFLDIRSPGLGDTAMYLCATSRGPEETQYFGPGTRLLVL.

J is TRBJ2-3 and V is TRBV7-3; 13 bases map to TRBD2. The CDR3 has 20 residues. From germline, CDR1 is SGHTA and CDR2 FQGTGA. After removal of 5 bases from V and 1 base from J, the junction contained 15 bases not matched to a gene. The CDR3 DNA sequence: TGTGCCAGCAGCCCCACATCCGGGACTAGCGGGAAAGGTGGCACAGATACGCAGTATTTT. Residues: CASSPTSGTSGKGGTDTQYF.

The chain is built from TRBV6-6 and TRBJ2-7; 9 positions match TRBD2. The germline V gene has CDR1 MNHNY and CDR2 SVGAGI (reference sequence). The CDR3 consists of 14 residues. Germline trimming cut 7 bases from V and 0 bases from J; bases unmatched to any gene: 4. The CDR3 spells CASKAGGYSYEQYF. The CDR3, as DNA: TGTGCCAGCAAGGCGGGAGGGTACTCCTACGAGCAGTACTTC.

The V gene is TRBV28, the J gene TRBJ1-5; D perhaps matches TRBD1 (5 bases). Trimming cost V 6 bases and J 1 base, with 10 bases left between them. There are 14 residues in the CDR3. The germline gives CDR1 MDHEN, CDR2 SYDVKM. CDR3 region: CASSRGGSNQPQHF. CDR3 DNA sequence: TGTGCCAGCAGCCGGGGGGGGAGCAATCAGCCCCAGCATTTT.

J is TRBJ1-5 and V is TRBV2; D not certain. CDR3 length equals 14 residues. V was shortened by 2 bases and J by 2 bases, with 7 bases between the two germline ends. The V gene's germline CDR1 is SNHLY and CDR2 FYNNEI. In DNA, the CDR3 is TGTGCCAGCAGTGAATCAGTGGGCAATCAGCCCCAGCATTTT. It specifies CASSESVGNQPQHF.

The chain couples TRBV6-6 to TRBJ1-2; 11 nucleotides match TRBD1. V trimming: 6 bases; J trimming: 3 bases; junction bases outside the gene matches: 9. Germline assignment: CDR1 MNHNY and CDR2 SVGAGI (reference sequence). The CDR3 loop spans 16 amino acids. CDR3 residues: CASSEPRTGGDYGYTF. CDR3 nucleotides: TGTGCCAGCAGCGAACCACGGACAGGGGGCGACTATGGCTACACCTTC.

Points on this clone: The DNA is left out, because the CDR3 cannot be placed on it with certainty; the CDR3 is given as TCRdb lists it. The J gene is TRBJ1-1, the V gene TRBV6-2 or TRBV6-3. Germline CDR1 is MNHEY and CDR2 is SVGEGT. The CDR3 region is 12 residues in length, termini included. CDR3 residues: CASSSSMGRAFF.

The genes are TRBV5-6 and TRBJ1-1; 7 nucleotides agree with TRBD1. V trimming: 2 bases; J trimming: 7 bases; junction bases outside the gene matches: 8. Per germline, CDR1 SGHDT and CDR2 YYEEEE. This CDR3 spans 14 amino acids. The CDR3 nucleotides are TGTGCCAGCAGCTTTCGGGTAGGGACAGATGAAGCTTTCTTT. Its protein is CASSFRVGTDEAFF.

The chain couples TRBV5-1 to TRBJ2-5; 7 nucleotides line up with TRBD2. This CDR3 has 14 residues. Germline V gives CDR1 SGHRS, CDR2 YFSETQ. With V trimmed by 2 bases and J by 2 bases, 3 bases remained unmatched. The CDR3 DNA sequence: TGCGCCAGCAGCTTCGGGACTACACAAGAGACCCAGTACTTC. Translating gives CASSFGTTQETQYF.

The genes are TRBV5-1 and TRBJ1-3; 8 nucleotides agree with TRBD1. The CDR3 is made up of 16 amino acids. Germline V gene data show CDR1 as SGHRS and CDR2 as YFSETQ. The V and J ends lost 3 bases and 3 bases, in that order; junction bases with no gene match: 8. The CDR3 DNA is TGCGCCAGCAGCTCCCAACAGGGGGTAGTTGGAAACACCATATATTTT. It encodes CASSSQQGVVGNTIYF.

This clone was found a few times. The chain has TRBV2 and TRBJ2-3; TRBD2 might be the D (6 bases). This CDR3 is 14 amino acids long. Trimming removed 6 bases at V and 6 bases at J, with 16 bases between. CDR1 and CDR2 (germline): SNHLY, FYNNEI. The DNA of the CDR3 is TGTGCCAGCAGGAGGGCTAGTGGAGGGGATACGCAGTATTTT. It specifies CASRRASGGDTQYF.

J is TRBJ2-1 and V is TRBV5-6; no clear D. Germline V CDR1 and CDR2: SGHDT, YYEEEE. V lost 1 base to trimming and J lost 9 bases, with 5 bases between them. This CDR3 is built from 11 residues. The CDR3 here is CASSLRSEQFF. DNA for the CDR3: TGTGCCAGCAGCTTGCGGAGTGAGCAGTTCTTC.

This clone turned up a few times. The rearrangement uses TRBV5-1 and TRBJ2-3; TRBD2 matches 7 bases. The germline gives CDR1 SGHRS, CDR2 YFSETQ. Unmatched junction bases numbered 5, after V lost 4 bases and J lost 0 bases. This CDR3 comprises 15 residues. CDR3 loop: CASSHRGGSTDTQYF. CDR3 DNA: TGCGCCAGCAGCCACCGCGGGGGAAGCACAGATACGCAGTATTTT.

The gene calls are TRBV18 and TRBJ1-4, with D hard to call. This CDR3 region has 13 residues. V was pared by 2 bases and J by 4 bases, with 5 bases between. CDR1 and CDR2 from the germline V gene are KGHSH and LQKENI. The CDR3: CASSPGLNEKLFF. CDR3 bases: TGTGCCAGCTCACCAGGGCTTAATGAAAAACTGTTTTTT. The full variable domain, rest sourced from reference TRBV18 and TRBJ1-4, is NAGVMQNPRHLVRRRGQEARLRCSPMKGHSHVYWYRQLPEEGLKFMVYLQKENIIDESGMPKERFSAEFPKEGPSILRIQQVVRGDSAAYFCASSPGLNEKLFFGSGTQLSVL.

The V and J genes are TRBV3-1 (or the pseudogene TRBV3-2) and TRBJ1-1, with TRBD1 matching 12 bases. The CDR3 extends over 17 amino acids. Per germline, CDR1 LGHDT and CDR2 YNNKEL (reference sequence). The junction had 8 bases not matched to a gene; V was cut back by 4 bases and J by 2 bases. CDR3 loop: CASSPHSGTGGNTEAFF. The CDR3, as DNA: TGTGCCAGCAGCCCCCACTCCGGGACAGGGGGCAACACTGAAGCTTTCTTT.

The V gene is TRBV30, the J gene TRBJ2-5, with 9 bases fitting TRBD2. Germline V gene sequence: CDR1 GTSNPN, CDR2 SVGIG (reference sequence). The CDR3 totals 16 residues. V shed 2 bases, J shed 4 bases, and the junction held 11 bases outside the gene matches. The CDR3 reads CAWSLSRGGYGETQYF. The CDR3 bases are TGTGCCTGGAGTTTGTCGCGGGGGGGCTATGGAGAGACCCAGTACTTC. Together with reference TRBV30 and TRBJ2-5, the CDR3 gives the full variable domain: SQTIHQWPATLVQPVGSPLSLECTVEGTSNPNLYWYRQAAGRGLQLLFYSVGIGQISSEVPQNLSASRPQDRQFILSSKKLLLSDSGFYLCAWSLSRGGYGETQYFGPGTRLLVL.

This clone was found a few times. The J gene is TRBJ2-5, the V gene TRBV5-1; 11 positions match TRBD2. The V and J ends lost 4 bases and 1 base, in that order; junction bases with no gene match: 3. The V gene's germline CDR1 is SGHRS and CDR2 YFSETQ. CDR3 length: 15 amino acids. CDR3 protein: CASSVAGGLQETQYF. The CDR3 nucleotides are TGCGCCAGCAGCGTAGCGGGAGGGCTCCAAGAGACCCAGTACTTC.

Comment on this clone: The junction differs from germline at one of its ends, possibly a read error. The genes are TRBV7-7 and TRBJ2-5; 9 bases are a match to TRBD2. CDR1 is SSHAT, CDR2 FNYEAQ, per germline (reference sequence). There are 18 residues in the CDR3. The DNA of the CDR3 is TGTGCTAGCAGCTTATTTACTAGCGGGTTAGGGGAAGGGGAGACCCAGTACTTC. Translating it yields CASSLFTSGLGEGETQYF.

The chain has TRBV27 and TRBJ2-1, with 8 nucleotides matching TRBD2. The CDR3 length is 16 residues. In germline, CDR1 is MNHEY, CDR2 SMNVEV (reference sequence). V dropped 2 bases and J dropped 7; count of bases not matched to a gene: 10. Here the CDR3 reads CASSLPLGSGKNEQFF. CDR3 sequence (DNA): TGTGCCAGCAGTTTACCGTTGGGTAGCGGGAAAAATGAGCAGTTCTTC.

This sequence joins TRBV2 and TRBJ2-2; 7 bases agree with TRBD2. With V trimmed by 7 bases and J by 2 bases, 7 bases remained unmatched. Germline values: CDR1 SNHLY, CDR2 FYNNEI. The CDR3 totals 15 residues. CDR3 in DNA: TGTGCCAGCAAAGTGAGCGGGATAAACACCGGGGAGCTGTTTTTT. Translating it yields CASKVSGINTGELFF. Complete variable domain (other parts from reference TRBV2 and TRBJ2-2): EPEVTQTPSHQVTQMGQEVILRCVPISNHLYFYWYRQILGQKVEFLVSFYNNEISEKSEIFDDQFSVERPDGSNFTLKIRSTKLEDSAMYFCASKVSGINTGELFFGEGSRLTVL.

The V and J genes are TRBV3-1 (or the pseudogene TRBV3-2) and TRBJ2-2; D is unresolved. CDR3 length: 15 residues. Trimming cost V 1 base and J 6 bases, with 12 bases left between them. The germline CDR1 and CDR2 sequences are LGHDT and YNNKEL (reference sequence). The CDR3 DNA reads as TGTGCCAGCAGCCAAGTGGCGGCTCGCGCCGGGGAGCTGTTTTTT. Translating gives CASSQVAARAGELFF.

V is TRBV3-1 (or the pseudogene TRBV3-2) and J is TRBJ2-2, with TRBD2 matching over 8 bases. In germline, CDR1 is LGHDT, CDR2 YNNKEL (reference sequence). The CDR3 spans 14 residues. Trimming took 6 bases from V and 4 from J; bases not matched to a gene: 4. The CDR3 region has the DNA TGTGCCAGCAGTCAGCGGGAGAGCACCGGGGAGCTGTTTTTT. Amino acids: CASSQRESTGELFF.

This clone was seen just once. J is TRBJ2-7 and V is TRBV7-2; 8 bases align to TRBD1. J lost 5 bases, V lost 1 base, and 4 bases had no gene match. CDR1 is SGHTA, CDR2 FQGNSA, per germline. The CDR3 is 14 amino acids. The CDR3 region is CASSLGDRRHEQYF. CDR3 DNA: TGTGCCAGCAGCTTAGGGGACAGGAGGCACGAGCAGTACTTC.

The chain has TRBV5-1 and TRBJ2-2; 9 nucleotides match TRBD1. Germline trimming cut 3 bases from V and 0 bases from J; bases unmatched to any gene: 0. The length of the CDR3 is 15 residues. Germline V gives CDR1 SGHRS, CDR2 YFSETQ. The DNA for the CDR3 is TGCGCCAGCAGCTGGACAGGGGCGAACACCGGGGAGCTGTTTTTT. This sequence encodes CASSWTGANTGELFF.

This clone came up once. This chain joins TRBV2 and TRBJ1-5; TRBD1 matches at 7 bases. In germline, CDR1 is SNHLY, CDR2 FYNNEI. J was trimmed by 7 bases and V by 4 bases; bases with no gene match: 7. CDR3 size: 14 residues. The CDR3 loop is CASSADRQGQPQHF. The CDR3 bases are TGTGCCAGCAGTGCGGACAGGCAAGGGCAGCCCCAGCATTTT.

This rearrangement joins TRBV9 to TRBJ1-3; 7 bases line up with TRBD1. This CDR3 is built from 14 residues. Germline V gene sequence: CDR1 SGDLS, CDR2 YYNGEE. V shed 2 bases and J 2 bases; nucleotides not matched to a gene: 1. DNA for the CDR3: TGTGCCAGCAGCGTCACAGGGGCTGGAAACACCATATATTTT. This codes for CASSVTGAGNTIYF.

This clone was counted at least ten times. The DNA of the CDR3 is TGTGCCACCAGTGATTTGCAGAGGGCTAATGAGCAGTTCTTC. It translates to CATSDLQRANEQFF. The chain carries TRBV24-1 and TRBJ2-1; TRBD2 might be the D (5 bases). Germline CDR1 KGHDR, CDR2 SFDVKD. Trimming removed 0 bases from V and 7 bases from J, with 9 bases in between. CDR3 size: 14 residues.